This TCR beta chain was observed in a study of cytomegalovirus exposure and HLA in healthy donors. Study-level results: Cytomegalovirus status, reportedly, was diagnosed with high specificity and sensitivity by the classifier.

Data came from immunoSEQ multiplex PCR; TCRdb stores just in-frame clones and leaves some out. The table lists some 350,000 clones, 75% to 90% of them singletons. J lost 7 bases, V lost 0 bases, and 18 bases had no gene match. The CDR3 loop spans 20 amino acids. The germline gives CDR1 GTSNPN, CDR2 SVGIG (reference sequence). With respect to this clone: Its matching antigen is unknown.

The rearrangement joins TRBV30 to TRBJ2-1; 13 bases are shared with TRBD2. Specimen: PBMCs. The sequence derives from a young woman in good health and CMV-seropositive. The CDR3 sequence is CAWSVGLAGELMGEWNEQFF. For the CDR3, the DNA is TGTGCCTGGAGTGTTGGACTAGCGGGGGAACTAATGGGGGAGTGGAATGAGCAGTTCTTC.